The present entry profiles one TCR beta chain with its context. The data were obtained in a study of blood T cell repertoires in COVID-19. Whole-study context: The United States, Italy and Spain were the sources of the acute and convalescent COVID-19 samples.

Trimming pared 6 bases from V and 3 bases from J, leaving 15 bases between. CDR3 length: 14 residues. Germline assignment: CDR1 GTSNPN and CDR2 SVGIG (reference sequence). Profiling relied on immunoSEQ multiplex PCR, and the TCRdb table lists in-frame clones only, not all of them. This repertoire shows over 250,000 clones, 84% found once; its top ten account for around 4.1%. The chain links TRBV30 to TRBJ1-5; tentatively, D is TRBD1 (5 bases). The TCR originated in a man aged 25 to 40 with acute COVID-19. The specimen was PBMCs or T cells enriched from blood (not recorded which). Written as DNA, the CDR3 is TGTGCCTGCCAAATCCAGGGAAACAATCAGCCCCAGCATTTT. Translating gives CACQIQGNNQPQHF.